The 3 T cell receptor beta chains below all came from one sample that was sequenced in a study of cytomegalovirus exposure and HLA in healthy donors. This PCR relied on a set of 60 Vbeta primers and 13 Jbeta primers. Profiled with immunoSEQ multiplex PCR; TCRdb holds only in-frame clones, not every one. The table shows about 120,000 clones, with 77% occurring only once. The sample consisted of PBMCs. The receptors come from a man aged 18 to 30 in good health and CMV-seropositive.

The chain uses TRBV5-1 and TRBJ1-2, with 9 bases aligning to TRBD1. Germline values: CDR1 SGHRS, CDR2 YFSETQ. The CDR3 extends over 16 amino acids. The trim removed 1 base at V and 0 bases at J, leaving 4 bases unmatched. In nucleotides, the CDR3 is TGCGCCAGCAGCTTGCGGGACAGGGTCCCTAACTATGGCTACACCTTC. It translates to CASSLRDRVPNYGYTF.

This clone came up once. This chain connects TRBV6-1 to TRBJ1-2; D gene ambiguous. Germline-derived CDR1 and CDR2 are MNHNS and SASEGT. Trimming removed 5 bases at V and 2 bases at J, with 6 bases between. This CDR3 has 12 residues. CDR3 coding DNA: TGTGCCAGCAGTCACCAGAACTATGGCTACACCTTC. This gives the protein CASSHQNYGYTF.

V is TRBV6-6 and J is TRBJ1-1; 7 nucleotides align to TRBD1. This CDR3 is built from 15 residues. J lost 1 base, V lost 4 bases, and 6 bases had no gene match. CDR1 and CDR2 (germline): MNHNY, SVGAGI (reference sequence). In DNA, the CDR3 is TGTGCCAGCAGTTCCGTGACAGGGACGAACACTGAAGCTTTCTTT. Amino acids: CASSSVTGTNTEAFF.